This TCR beta chain was captured by sequencing in a study of CD8 T cells in acute hepatitis C reinfection. This table comes from immunoSEQ multiplex PCR, and its TCRdb copy is limited to in-frame clones, with some not included. The repertoire holds about 38,000 clones, 80% to 90% seen once, with 9.5% to 13% in the top ten. Whole-study results and caveats: Regardless of outcome, thirteen public clonotypes appeared, one using V04-02/J02-02. All groups preferentially used TRBV04 and TRBV06, which was not due to overrepresentation in the naive pool.

Time point indicated: naive CD8 control sorted from an acute-time-point sample. A word on this clone: No antigen is known for it.

The germline V gene has CDR1 SGHKS and CDR2 YYEKEE (reference sequence). CDR3 length: 13 residues. The V gene lost 6 bases and the J gene lost 4 bases, with 10 bases spanning the gap. The receptor's source is a woman under 30 who spontaneously cleared hepatitis C infection. The chain couples TRBV5-5 to TRBJ1-4; D may be TRBD1 (5 bases). The sequencing input was naive CD8+ T cells from PBMCs. CDR3 amino acids: CASTAGNNEKLFF. The CDR3, as DNA: TGTGCCAGCACGGCAGGGAATAATGAAAAACTGTTTTTT.